This T cell receptor beta chain was identified during a study of blood T cell repertoires in COVID-19. Turning to the study itself: T cells, B-cell-depleted T cells, or PBMCs provided the cDNA or gDNA that served as material.

In the authors' methods: Reference gene primer amplification in the assay estimated nucleated cell counts. Assay used: immunoSEQ multiplex PCR; TCRdb lists only in-frame clones, some missing. V and J calls and clone size are as listed in that table; D and trimming were resolved from the DNA. The table lists about 140,000 clones, 65% to 80% of them singletons. Trimming pared 2 bases from V and 6 bases from J, leaving 10 bases between. There are 14 residues in the CDR3. Germline V gene lookup returns CDR1 SEHNR and CDR2 FQNEAQ (reference sequence). The clonotype originates from a man older than 75 with acute or convalescent COVID-19. The chain uses TRBV7-9 and TRBJ2-2; TRBD1 is a possible D gene (6 bases). Specimen: peripheral blood. The CDR3, as DNA: TGTGCCAGCAGCTTACAGGGGTTCGCCGGGGAGCTGTTTTTT. Translating it yields CASSLQGFAGELFF.